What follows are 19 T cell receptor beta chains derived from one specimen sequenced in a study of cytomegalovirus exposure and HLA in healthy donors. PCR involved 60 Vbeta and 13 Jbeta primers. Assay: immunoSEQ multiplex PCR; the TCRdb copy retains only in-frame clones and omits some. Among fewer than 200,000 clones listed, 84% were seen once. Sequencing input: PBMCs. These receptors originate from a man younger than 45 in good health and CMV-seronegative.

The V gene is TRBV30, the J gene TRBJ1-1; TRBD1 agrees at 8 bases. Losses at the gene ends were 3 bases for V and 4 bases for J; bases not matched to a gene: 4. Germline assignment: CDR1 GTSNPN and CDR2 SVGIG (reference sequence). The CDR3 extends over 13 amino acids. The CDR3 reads CAWRGQAGTEAFF. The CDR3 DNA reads TGTGCCTGGAGGGGACAGGCGGGCACTGAAGCTTTCTTT.

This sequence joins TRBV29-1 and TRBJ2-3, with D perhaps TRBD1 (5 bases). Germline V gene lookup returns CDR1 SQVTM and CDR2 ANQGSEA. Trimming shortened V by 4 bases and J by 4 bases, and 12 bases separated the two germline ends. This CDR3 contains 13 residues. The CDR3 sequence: CSVGQLGPDTQYF. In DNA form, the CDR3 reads TGCAGCGTTGGACAGCTAGGACCAGATACGCAGTATTTT.

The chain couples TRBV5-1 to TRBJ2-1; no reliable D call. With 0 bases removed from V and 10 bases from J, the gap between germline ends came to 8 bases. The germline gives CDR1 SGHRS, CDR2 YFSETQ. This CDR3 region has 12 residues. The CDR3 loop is CASSLVQAEQFF. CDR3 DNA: TGCGCCAGCAGCTTGGTCCAAGCCGAGCAGTTCTTC.

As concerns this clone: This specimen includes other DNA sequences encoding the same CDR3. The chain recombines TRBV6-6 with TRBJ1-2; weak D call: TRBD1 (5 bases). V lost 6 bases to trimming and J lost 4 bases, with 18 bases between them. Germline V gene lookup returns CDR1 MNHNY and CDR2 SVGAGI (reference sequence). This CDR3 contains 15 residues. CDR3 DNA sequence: TGTGCCAGCAGCCGCCAAGGGCAGGGTGGCTATGGCTACACCTTC. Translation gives CASSRQGQGGYGYTF.

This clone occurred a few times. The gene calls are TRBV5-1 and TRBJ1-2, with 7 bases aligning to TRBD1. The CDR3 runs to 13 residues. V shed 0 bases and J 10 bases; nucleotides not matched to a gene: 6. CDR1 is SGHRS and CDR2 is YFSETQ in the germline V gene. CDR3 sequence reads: CASSLERTGYYTF. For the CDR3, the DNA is TGCGCCAGCAGCTTGGAGCGGACAGGCTACTACACCTTC. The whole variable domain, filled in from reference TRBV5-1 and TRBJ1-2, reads KAGVTQTPRYLIKTRGQQVTLSCSPISGHRSVSWYQQTPGQGLQFLFEYFSETQRNKGNFPGRFSGRQFSNSRSEMNVSTLELGDSALYLCASSLERTGYYTFGSGTRLTVV.

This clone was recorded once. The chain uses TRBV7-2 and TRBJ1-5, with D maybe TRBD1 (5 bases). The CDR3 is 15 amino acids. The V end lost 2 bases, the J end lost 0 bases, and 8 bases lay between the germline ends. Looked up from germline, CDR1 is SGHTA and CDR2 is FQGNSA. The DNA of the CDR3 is TGTGCCAGCAGCTTAAAGGGGATTAGCAATCAGCCCCAGCATTTT. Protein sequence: CASSLKGISNQPQHF.

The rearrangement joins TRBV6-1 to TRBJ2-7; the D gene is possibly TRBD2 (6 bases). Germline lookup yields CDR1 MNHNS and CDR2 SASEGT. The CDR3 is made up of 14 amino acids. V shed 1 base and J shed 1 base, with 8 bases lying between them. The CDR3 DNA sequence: TGTGCCAGCAGTGAAGGGGGGGAATCCTACGAGCAGTACTTC. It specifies CASSEGGESYEQYF.

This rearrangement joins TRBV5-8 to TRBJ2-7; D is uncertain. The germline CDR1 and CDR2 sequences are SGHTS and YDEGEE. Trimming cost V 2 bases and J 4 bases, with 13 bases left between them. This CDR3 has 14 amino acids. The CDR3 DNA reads TGTGCCAGCAGCTTTAGAGATCTACTTTACGAGCAGTACTTC. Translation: CASSFRDLLYEQYF. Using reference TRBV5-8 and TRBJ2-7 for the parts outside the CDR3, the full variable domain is EAGVTQSPTHLIKTRGQQATLRCSPISGHTSVYWYQQALGLGLQFLLWYDEGEERNRGNFPPRFSGRQFPNYSSELNVNALELEDSALYLCASSFRDLLYEQYFGPGTRLTVT.

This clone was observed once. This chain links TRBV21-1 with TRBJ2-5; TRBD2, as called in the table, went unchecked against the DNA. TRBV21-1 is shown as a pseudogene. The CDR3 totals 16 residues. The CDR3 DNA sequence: TGTGCCAGCAGCAAAGTTGAGGGTTGGATCTTAGAGACCCAGTACTTC. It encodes CASSKVEGWILETQYF.

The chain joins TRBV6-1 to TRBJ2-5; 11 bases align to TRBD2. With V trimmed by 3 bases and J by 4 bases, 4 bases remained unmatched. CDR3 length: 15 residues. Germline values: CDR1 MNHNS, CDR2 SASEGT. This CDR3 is CASSDFSGGAETQYF. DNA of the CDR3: TGTGCCAGCAGTGATTTTAGCGGGGGGGCAGAGACCCAGTACTTC.

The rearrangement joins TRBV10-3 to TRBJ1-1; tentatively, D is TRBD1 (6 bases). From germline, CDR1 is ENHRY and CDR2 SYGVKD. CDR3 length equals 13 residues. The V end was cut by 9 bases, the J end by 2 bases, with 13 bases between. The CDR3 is CAIKTGINTEAFF. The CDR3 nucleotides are TGTGCCATAAAGACAGGCATTAACACTGAAGCTTTCTTT.

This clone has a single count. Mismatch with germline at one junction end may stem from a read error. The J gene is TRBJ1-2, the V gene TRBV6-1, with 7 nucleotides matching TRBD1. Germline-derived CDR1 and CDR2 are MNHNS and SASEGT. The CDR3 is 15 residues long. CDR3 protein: CASSVVGDSPFGHTF. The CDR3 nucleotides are TGTGCCAGCAGTGTAGTTGGGGACAGCCCGTTTGGCCACACCTTC.

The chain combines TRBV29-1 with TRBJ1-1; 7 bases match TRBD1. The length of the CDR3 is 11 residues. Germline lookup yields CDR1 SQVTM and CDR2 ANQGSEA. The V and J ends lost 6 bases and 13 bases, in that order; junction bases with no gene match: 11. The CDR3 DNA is TGCAGCGTCGAACAGGGGCCGGCTGATTTCTTT. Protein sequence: CSVEQGPADFF.

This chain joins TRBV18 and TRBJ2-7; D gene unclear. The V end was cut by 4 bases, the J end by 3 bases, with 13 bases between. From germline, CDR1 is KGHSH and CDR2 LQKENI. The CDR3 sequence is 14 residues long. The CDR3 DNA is TGTGCCAGCTCACTAGCTCCCGGAAACTACGAGCAGTACTTC. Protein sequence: CASSLAPGNYEQYF.

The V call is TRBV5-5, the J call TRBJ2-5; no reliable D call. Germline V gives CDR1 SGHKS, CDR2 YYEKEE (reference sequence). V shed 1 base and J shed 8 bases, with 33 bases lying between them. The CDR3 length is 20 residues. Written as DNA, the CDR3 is TGTGCCAGCAGCTTGACTACTGCCCGAGGTCCTAGGAGTTTTAAGGAAACCCAGTACTTC. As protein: CASSLTTARGPRSFKETQYF.

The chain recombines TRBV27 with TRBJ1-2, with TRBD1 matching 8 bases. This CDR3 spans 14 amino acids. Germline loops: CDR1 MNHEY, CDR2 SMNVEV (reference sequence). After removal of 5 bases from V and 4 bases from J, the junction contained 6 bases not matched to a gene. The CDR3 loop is CASSGRQGSYGYTF. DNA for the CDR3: TGTGCCAGCAGTGGCCGACAGGGGAGCTATGGCTACACCTTC.

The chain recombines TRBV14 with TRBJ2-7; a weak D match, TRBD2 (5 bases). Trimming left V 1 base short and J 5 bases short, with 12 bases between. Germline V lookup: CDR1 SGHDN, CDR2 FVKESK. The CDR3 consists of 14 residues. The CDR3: CASSQVGLADEQYF. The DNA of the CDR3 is TGTGCCAGCAGCCAAGTAGGGCTAGCTGACGAGCAGTACTTC. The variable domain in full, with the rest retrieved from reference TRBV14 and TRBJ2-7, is EAGVTQFPSHSVIEKGQTVTLRCDPISGHDNLYWYRRVMGKEIKFLLHFVKESKQDESGMPNNRFLAERTGGTYSTLKVQPAELEDSGVYFCASSQVGLADEQYFGPGTRLTVT.

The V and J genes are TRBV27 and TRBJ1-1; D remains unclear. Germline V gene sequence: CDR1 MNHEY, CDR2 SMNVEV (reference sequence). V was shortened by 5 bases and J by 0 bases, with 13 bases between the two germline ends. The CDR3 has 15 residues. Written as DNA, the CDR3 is TGTGCCAGCAGTGGGCCCGGGAACATGAACACTGAAGCTTTCTTT. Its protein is CASSGPGNMNTEAFF.

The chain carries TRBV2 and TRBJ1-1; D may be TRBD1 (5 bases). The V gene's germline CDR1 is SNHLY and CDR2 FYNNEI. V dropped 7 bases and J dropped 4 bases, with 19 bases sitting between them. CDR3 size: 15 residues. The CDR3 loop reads CASIWGGEGSTEAFF. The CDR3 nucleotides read TGTGCCAGCATATGGGGGGGGGAGGGGAGCACTGAAGCTTTCTTT.